One sample yielded the 6 T cell receptor beta chains listed below, sequenced in a study of blood T cell repertoires in COVID-19. Data came from immunoSEQ multiplex PCR; TCRdb stores just in-frame clones and leaves some out. The sample contains 190,000 or so clones, approximately 79% of which appear only once. The sequenced material came from peripheral blood. These receptor sequences come from a man over 45 who had recovered from COVID-19.

The chain recombines TRBV12-3 or TRBV12-4 with TRBJ2-7; no clear D. CDR3 size: 13 residues. Between the trimmed V and J ends, which lost 6 bases and 7 bases, there was a span of 16 bases. CDR3 sequence: CASSLGSGKEQYF. CDR3 DNA sequence: TGTGCCAGCAGCCTAGGATCCGGTAAGGAGCAGTACTTC.

The chain combines TRBV5-4 with TRBJ1-6, with a weak D call TRBD1 (6 bases). CDR3 size: 16 residues. The V gene lost 4 bases and the J gene lost 1 base, with 12 bases spanning the gap. The germline V gene encodes CDR1 SGHNT and CDR2 YYREEE (reference sequence). CDR3 sequence (DNA): TGTGCCAGCAGCAGCTATCAGGGGTCCTATAATTCACCCCTCCACTTT. Its translation: CASSSYQGSYNSPLHF.

The CDR3 region has the DNA TGTGCCAGCAGCCGGGCGCCCTCTGGAAACACCATATATTTT. Residues: CASSRAPSGNTIYF. V usage is TRBV4-2 and J usage is TRBJ1-3; D call uncertain. The CDR3 totals 14 residues. V was pared by 4 bases and J by 0 bases, with 7 bases between. Germline values: CDR1 LGHNA, CDR2 YNFKEQ.

V and J are TRBV30 and TRBJ1-6; 8 bases map to TRBD1. The CDR3 has 14 residues. Germline CDR1 is GTSNPN and CDR2 is SVGIG (reference sequence). The V and J ends lost 0 bases and 9 bases, in that order; junction bases with no gene match: 4. CDR3 sequence reads: CAWSVDRVGSPLHF. CDR3 bases: TGTGCCTGGAGTGTGGACAGGGTTGGTTCACCCCTCCACTTT.

The V call is TRBV5-8, the J call TRBJ1-1, with D tentatively TRBD1 (5 bases). Per germline, CDR1 SGHTS and CDR2 YDEGEE. Trimming stripped 4 bases from V and 5 bases from J, with 15 bases between. The CDR3 consists of 14 residues. The CDR3 spells CASSPGTQWTEAFF. The CDR3 region has the DNA TGTGCCAGCAGCCCCGGGACTCAATGGACTGAAGCTTTCTTT.

This clone occurred once. The chain combines TRBV6-5 with TRBJ1-6; D may be TRBD1 (5 bases). There are 14 residues in the CDR3. CDR1 and CDR2 (germline): MNHEY, SVGAGI. V shed 6 bases and J shed 6 bases, with 12 bases lying between them. The CDR3 is CASSQGVGNSPLHF. CDR3 coding DNA: TGTGCCAGCAGCCAAGGGGTGGGTAATTCACCCCTCCACTTT.